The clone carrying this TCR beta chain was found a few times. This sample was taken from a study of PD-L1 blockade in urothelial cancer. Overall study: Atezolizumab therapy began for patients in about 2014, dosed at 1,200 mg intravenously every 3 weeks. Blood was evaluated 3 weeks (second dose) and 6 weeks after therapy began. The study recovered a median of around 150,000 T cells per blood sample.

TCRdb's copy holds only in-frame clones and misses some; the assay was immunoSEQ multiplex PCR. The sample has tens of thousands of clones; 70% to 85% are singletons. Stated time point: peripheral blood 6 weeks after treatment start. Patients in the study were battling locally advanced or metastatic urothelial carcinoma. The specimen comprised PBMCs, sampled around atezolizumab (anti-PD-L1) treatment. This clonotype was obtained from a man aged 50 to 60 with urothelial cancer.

The CDR3 DNA is TGTGCCAGCAGTGAATCGGGGGGGGCGAGTTCACCCCTCCACTTT. Amino acid sequence: CASSESGGASSPLHF. V and J are TRBV25-1 and TRBJ1-6; weak D call: TRBD1 (6 bases). Germline-derived CDR1 and CDR2 are MGHDK and SYGVNS. Trimming took off 1 base at V and 9 bases at J, with 13 bases between the two ends. This CDR3 has 15 residues. Combining the CDR3 with reference TRBV25-1 and TRBJ1-6 gives the whole variable domain EADIYQTPRYLVIGTGKKITLECSQTMGHDKMYWYQQDPGMELHLIHYSYGVNSTEKGDLSSESTVSRIRTEHFPLTLESARPSHTSQYLCASSESGGASSPLHFGNGTRLTVT.